A selection of T cell receptor beta chains follows, all from one sample in a study of human T cells and chemical hapten exposure. TCRdb reanalysed the RACE reads using MiXCR and keeps one entry per CDR3 protein. The table lists 150,000 to 200,000 distinct CDR3 sequences, under 25% of them singletons. The material sequenced was whole blood, taken in connection with sensitization to the hapten diphenylcyclopropenone (DPC). The receptors come from a woman aged 40 to 50 with alopecia areata. Some clones in this sample may be carry-over from other donors' samples. Both conserved end residues are part of each CDR3. A D gene is named only where the DNA matches it firmly. Clone size appears in some rows only: once, few, many, or a class for an expanded clone.

j_call d_call v_call clone_size cdr3_aa cdr3_nt
TRBJ2-7 - TRBV12-3/TRBV12-4 - CASSVSSSSYEQYF TGTGCCAGCAGTGTATCTAGCAGCTCCTACGAGCAGTACTTC
TRBJ2-3 TRBD1 TRBV6-2/TRBV6-3 - CASRLQGADTQYF TGTGCCAGCAGATTACAGGGGGCAGATACGCAGTATTTT
TRBJ2-5 - TRBV4-2 - CASSQEGVGGGETQYF TGTGCCAGCAGCCAAGAAGGGGTGGGCGGAGGAGAGACCCAGTACTTC
TRBJ2-1 - TRBV21-1 - CASYEGERVF TGTGCCAGCTATGAGGGAGAGAGGGTCTTC
TRBJ2-2 - TRBV10-3 few CAISESVTYTGELFF TGTGCCATCAGTGAGTCAGTGACATACACCGGGGAGCTGTTTTTT
TRBJ2-4 - TRBV6-5 few CASSFSHLAKNIQYF TGTGCCAGCAGCTTCTCACACCTAGCCAAAAACATTCAGTACTTC
TRBJ2-5 - TRBV9 - CASSAGNGQETQYF TGTGCCAGCAGCGCGGGGAATGGCCAAGAGACCCAGTACTTC
TRBJ2-7 TRBD2 TRBV28 few CASSLVLAAYEQYF TGTGCCAGCAGTTTAGTACTAGCGGCCTACGAGCAGTACTTC
TRBJ2-2 - TRBV14 - CASSHNRISGELFF TGTGCCAGCAGCCATAATAGGATATCCGGGGAGCTGTTTTTT
TRBJ2-5 - TRBV7-2 - CASSLSSEETQYF TGTGCCAGCAGCTTGTCTTCCGAAGAGACCCAGTACTTC
TRBJ2-1 TRBD2 TRBV5-1 few CASSFPAGVLSRDEQFF TGCGCCAGCAGCTTCCCAGCGGGAGTCCTCAGCAGGGATGAGCAGTTCTTC
TRBJ1-5 - TRBV27 - CASSSFSQPQHF TGTGCCAGCAGTTCCTTCAGTCAGCCCCAGCATTTT
TRBJ2-7 TRBD1 TRBV10-3 - CATETGNSYEQYF TGTGCCACCGAGACAGGGAACTCCTACGAGCAGTACTTC
TRBJ2-2 TRBD1 TRBV7-2 - CASSPTGTVYTGELFF TGTGCCAGCAGCCCAACCGGGACAGTCTATACCGGGGAGCTGTTTTTT
TRBJ2-7 TRBD2 TRBV3-1 few CASSQSASGYEQYF TGTGCCAGCAGCCAATCGGCTAGCGGCTACGAGCAGTACTTC
TRBJ1-5 - TRBV4-1 - CASSQEFGGPQRPQHF TGCGCCAGCAGCCAAGAATTCGGCGGTCCCCAGCGGCCCCAGCATTTT
TRBJ1-1 - TRBV29-1 - CSVWEKGTEAFF TGCAGCGTTTGGGAGAAAGGCACTGAAGCTTTCTTT
TRBJ1-4 - TRBV24-1 - CATSGPRVQEKLFF TGTGCCACCAGTGGCCCCAGGGTACAAGAAAAACTGTTTTTT
TRBJ2-3 TRBD2 TRBV28 few CASSVAGATGDTQYF TGTGCCAGCAGCGTAGCGGGAGCCACGGGCGATACGCAGTATTTT
TRBJ2-4 TRBD1 TRBV20-1 - CSARDQTGVIAKNIQYF TGCAGTGCTAGAGACCAGACAGGGGTCATAGCCAAAAACATTCAGTACTTC
TRBJ2-7 - TRBV4-1 - CASSATRPGEQYF TGCGCCAGCAGCGCTACCCGACCGGGAGAGCAGTACTTC
TRBJ1-5 - TRBV21-1 - CASSTRDRSAQPQHF TGTGCCAGCAGCACCAGGGACAGGTCGGCTCAGCCCCAGCATTTT
TRBJ2-6 TRBD1 TRBV2 - CASSEKGDRGSSGANVLTF TGTGCCAGCAGTGAAAAGGGGGACAGGGGCAGCTCTGGGGCCAACGTCCTGACTTTC
TRBJ2-1 - TRBV9 few CASSASFYEQFF TGTGCCAGCAGCGCTAGTTTCTATGAGCAGTTCTTC